These 12 T cell receptor beta chains were sequenced from one sample in a study of vaccination and CD4 T cells after COVID-19. TCRdb passed the PCR reads through MiXCR, listing each CDR3 protein once. Here the sample spans around 20,000 distinct CDR3 sequences, more than 45% being singletons. Sequenced here: CD4+ T cells from blood, sampled before SARS-CoV-2 vaccination. These receptors were obtained from a human donor who had recovered from COVID-19.

The chain uses TRBV7-9 and TRBJ2-5; no clear D. The V end lost 8 bases, the J end lost 1 base, and 11 bases lay between the germline ends. This CDR3 is 13 amino acids long. The germline CDR1 and CDR2 sequences are SEHNR and FQNEAQ (reference sequence). CDR3 nucleotide sequence: TGTGCCAGCGGCCAATGGGCCCAAGAGACCCAGTACTTC. It encodes CASGQWAQETQYF.

The chain has TRBV2 and TRBJ2-5; a possible D gene is TRBD2 (5 bases). The CDR3 totals 14 residues. Trimming removed 2 bases at V and 0 bases at J, with 7 bases between. Germline CDR1 SNHLY, CDR2 FYNNEI. The CDR3: CASSEYGDQETQYF. In nucleotides, the CDR3 is TGTGCCAGCAGTGAATACGGGGACCAAGAGACCCAGTACTTC.

The CDR3 region has the DNA TGTGCCAGTAGTGTCGGGACGTACTATGGCTACACCTTC. Residues: CASSVGTYYGYTF. The chain uses TRBV19 and TRBJ1-2; tentative D call: TRBD1 (5 bases). V was clipped by 5 bases and J by 3 bases, with 10 bases between them. CDR3 length equals 13 residues. Germline-derived CDR1 and CDR2 are LNHDA and SQIVND (reference sequence).

This chain connects TRBV29-1 to TRBJ1-3; D unresolved. The CDR3 sequence is 12 residues long. V was cut by 7 bases and J by 0 bases, with 7 bases left in between. Per the germline V gene, CDR1 is SQVTM and CDR2 is ANQGSEA. Here the CDR3 reads CSAGSSGNTIYF. The CDR3 nucleotides are TGCAGCGCGGGGAGCTCTGGAAACACCATATATTTT.

The chain couples TRBV6-7 to TRBJ2-2; TRBD2 aligns across 9 bases. TRBV6-7 is an ORF for which the function is uncertain. This CDR3 comprises 19 residues. Trimming cost V 0 bases and J 4 bases; bases outside gene matches: 12. The CDR3 DNA follows: TGTGCCAGCAGTTACTCGCCCGCGACCAGCGGGAGGAGCACCGGGGAGCTGTTTTTT. Translated, it gives CASSYSPATSGRSTGELFF.

The V call is TRBV6-1, the J call TRBJ2-1; perhaps TRBD2 as D (7 bases). The CDR3 contains 16 residues. Trimming shortened V by 6 bases and J by 4 bases, and 19 bases separated the two germline ends. Per germline, CDR1 MNHNS and CDR2 SASEGT. DNA of the CDR3: TGTGCCAGCAGCGCGGCTGGGGGCGGGAGTTACAATGAGCAGTTCTTC. It codes for CASSAAGGGSYNEQFF.

The chain couples TRBV20-1 to TRBJ1-2; D is unclear. Germline CDR1 and CDR2: DFQATT and SNEGSKA (reference sequence). Trimming pared 3 bases from V and 0 bases from J, leaving 5 bases between. The CDR3 sequence is 12 residues long. In DNA form, the CDR3 reads TGCAGTGCTAGTGTGGCTAACTATGGCTACACCTTC. This gives the protein CSASVANYGYTF.

The V gene is TRBV12-3 or TRBV12-4, the J gene TRBJ2-7, with TRBD1 matching 9 bases. Unmatched junction bases numbered 9, after V lost 3 bases and J lost 3 bases. The CDR3 has 16 amino acids. CDR3 protein: CASSLPRATGGYEQYF. CDR3 sequence (DNA): TGTGCCAGCAGTTTGCCCCGGGCGACAGGGGGCTACGAGCAGTACTTC.

The genes are TRBV4-3 and TRBJ2-1; D not resolved. Germline V gives CDR1 LGHNA, CDR2 YSLEER. The V and J ends lost 0 bases and 2 bases respectively, with 8 bases between them. The CDR3 is 15 amino acids. The CDR3 is CASSQDRAAYNEQFF. The CDR3 nucleotides are TGCGCCAGCAGCCAAGACCGGGCCGCCTACAATGAGCAGTTCTTC.

The table lists this clonotype with a few counts. The chain links TRBV20-1 to TRBJ2-7; 11 nucleotides line up with TRBD2. The CDR3 consists of 16 residues. V lost 3 bases and J lost 6; bases outside the gene matches: 13. The V gene's germline CDR1 is DFQATT and CDR2 SNEGSKA (reference sequence). In DNA form, the CDR3 reads TGCAGTGCTAGTTTGGACAGCGCACTAGCGGGAGCCGAGCAGTACTTC. It encodes CSASLDSALAGAEQYF.

The sample holds a few counts of this clonotype. The chain employs TRBV20-1 and TRBJ2-3; 8 nucleotides align to TRBD2. There are 14 residues in the CDR3. Looked up from germline, CDR1 is DFQATT and CDR2 is SNEGSKA (reference sequence). Unmatched junction bases numbered 15, after V lost 7 bases and J lost 9 bases. CDR3: CSGRTGTRGETQYF. CDR3 sequence (DNA): TGCAGTGGACGAACCGGGACTAGAGGGGAGACGCAGTATTTT.

CDR3 coding DNA: TGCAGTGCTAGAGGGGCGAGGGCGGGAATGGAAGAGACCCAGTACTTC. Encoded protein: CSARGARAGMEETQYF. The rearrangement uses TRBV20-1 and TRBJ2-5; tentative D call: TRBD2 (6 bases). The CDR3 has 16 residues. The germline V and J ends were trimmed by 1 base and 3 bases, with 18 bases remaining between them. Germline lookup yields CDR1 DFQATT and CDR2 SNEGSKA (reference sequence).